The next 5 T cell receptor beta chains were all read from a single sample in a study of spatial heterogeneity in lung cancer. The study's findings and limits: The number of expanded tumor alpha and beta chains correlated with mutation number.

What these receptors recognize is not known. TCRdb analysed the 5' RACE reads with MiXCR anew, one entry per CDR3 protein. Here the sample spans 190 or so distinct CDR3 sequences, 25% to 30% being singletons. As for time point: sample taken at primary tumor resection. The sample was lung tumor tissue, taken at surgery. The origin of the receptors is a male donor with early-stage non-small cell lung cancer.

This clonotype came up a few times. The library was prepared for alpha chains; this beta chain is a stray read, so its frequency means little. This chain joins TRBV4-3 and TRBJ2-2; D is undetermined. Germline V gene lookup returns CDR1 LGHNA and CDR2 YSLEER. Trimming took 3 bases from V and 6 from J, leaving 11 bases between them. The CDR3 has 14 amino acids. CDR3 protein: CASSHLSDAGELFF. Here the CDR3 DNA reads TGCGCCAGCAGCCATCTATCGGACGCCGGGGAGCTGTTTTTT.

A few counts support this clonotype. For a library built for alpha chains, this beta chain is a stray read; little rests on its size. The chain recombines TRBV6-5 with TRBJ2-5; D gene uncertain. The CDR3 spans 10 residues. Trimming shortened V by 11 bases and J by 5 bases, and 9 bases separated the two germline ends. Germline CDR1 is MNHEY and CDR2 is SVGAGI. CDR3 loop: CAVGRETQYF. The CDR3 region has the DNA TGTGCCGTAGGAAGGGAGACCCAGTACTTC.

This clonotype was counted a few times. This beta chain came through as a stray read in a library set up for alpha chains, and its size says little. The chain combines TRBV19 with TRBJ2-5; D gene ambiguous. V lost 1 base, J lost 4 bases, and 4 bases lay in between. CDR1 is LNHDA and CDR2 is SQIVND in the germline V gene (reference sequence). The CDR3 length is 12 residues. The CDR3 sequence is CASSIAGETQYF. The CDR3 nucleotides read TGTGCCAGTAGTATAGCCGGAGAGACCCAGTACTTC. Based on the CDR3 plus reference TRBV19 and TRBJ2-5, the full variable domain is DGGITQSPKYLFRKEGQNVTLSCEQNLNHDAMYWYRQDPGQGLRLIYYSQIVNDFQKGDIAEGYSVSREKKESFPLTVTSAQKNPTAFYLCASSIAGETQYFGPGTRLLVL.

This clonotype was counted only a few times. Little can be read into the size of this beta chain, an off-target read in a library designed for alpha chains. The chain has TRBV7-8 and TRBJ1-2, with 9 bases fitting TRBD1. J was trimmed by 8 bases and V by 5 bases; bases with no gene match: 3. Germline loops: CDR1 SGHVS, CDR2 FQNEAQ. The CDR3 is 12 amino acids. The chain's CDR3 is CASSVGQGGYTF. The CDR3, as DNA: TGTGCCAGCAGCGTGGGACAGGGCGGCTACACCTTC.

About this clonotype: This beta chain turned up in a library designed for alpha chains; as an off-target read, its abundance says little. This chain connects TRBV28 to TRBJ1-4; 9 bases line up with TRBD1. This CDR3 comprises 13 residues. Germline trimming cut 11 bases from V and 4 bases from J; bases unmatched to any gene: 5. Germline V lookup: CDR1 MDHEN, CDR2 SYDVKM. The CDR3 here is CACEDRGNEKLFF. The CDR3 DNA reads TGTGCCTGTGAGGACAGGGGTAATGAAAAACTGTTTTTT.